A selection of T cell receptor beta chains follows, all from one sample in a study of blood T cell repertoires in COVID-19. Generated by immunoSEQ multiplex PCR, the TCRdb table keeps only in-frame clones and is missing some. The sample carries over 200,000 clones, roughly 86% recorded once. The sequenced material came from PBMCs or T cells enriched from blood (not recorded which). Receptors originate from a woman in her twenties or thirties with acute COVID-19. CDR3s include the opening cysteine and the closing phenylalanine or tryptophan. The D gene is left open where the match is weak. Clone size, where shown, is once, few, many, or a class for clones that have expanded.

v_call	clone_size	d_call	j_call	cdr3_aa	cdr3_nt
TRBV4-1	many	TRBD1	TRBJ2-5	CASSQPGQISQETQYF	TGCGCCAGCAGCCAACCGGGACAGATATCCCAAGAGACCCAGTACTTC
TRBV19	NA	NA	TRBJ1-4	CASSSSGGYEKLFF	TGTGCCAGTAGTAGTTCGGGGGGTTATGAAAAACTGTTTTTT
TRBV9	NA	NA	TRBJ2-3	CASSEGDDMDTQYF	TGTGCCAGCAGCGAGGGGGATGACATGGATACGCAGTATTTT
TRBV27	NA	TRBD1	TRBJ2-1	CASSFLDRAAGNEQFF	TGTGCCAGCAGTTTCTTGGACAGGGCCGCTGGAAATGAGCAGTTCTTC
TRBV24-1	NA	NA	TRBJ2-3	CATSDSSRDTDTQYF	TGTGCCACCAGTGATTCGTCCCGGGACACAGATACGCAGTATTTT
TRBV25-1	NA	TRBD1	TRBJ1-1	CASSDQGGRRTEAFF	TGTGCCAGCAGTGACCAGGGGGGTCGTCGCACTGAAGCTTTCTTT
TRBV6-6	few	NA	TRBJ2-7	CASSPNRGHSSYEQYF	TGTGCCAGCAGTCCTAACCGGGGTCATAGCTCCTACGAGCAGTACTTC
TRBV5-5	NA	TRBD1	TRBJ1-2	CASSLPGTASYGYTF	TGTGCCAGCAGCTTACCCGGGACAGCCAGCTATGGCTACACCTTC
TRBV19	NA	TRBD1	TRBJ1-2	CASSINRGRGTYGYTF	TGTGCCAGTAGTATAAACAGGGGAAGAGGGACCTATGGCTACACCTTC
TRBV6-5	NA	TRBD2	TRBJ2-3	CASSYRTSGVTDTQYF	TGTGCCAGCAGCTACCGGACTAGCGGGGTTACAGATACGCAGTATTTT
TRBV11-2	few	NA	TRBJ1-5	CASSPGGNQPQHF	TGTGCCAGCAGCCCGGGGGGCAATCAGCCCCAGCATTTT
TRBV19	NA	NA	TRBJ1-6	CASSIEGSPLHF	TGTGCCAGTAGTATCGAGGGATCACCCCTCCACTTT
TRBV7-2	NA	TRBD1	TRBJ1-3	CASSFLQGASGNTIYF	TGTGCCAGCAGCTTTCTTCAGGGGGCGTCTGGAAACACCATATATTTT
TRBV7-9	NA	NA	TRBJ1-2	CASSPTGHYGYTF	TGTGCCAGCAGCCCAACCGGACATTACGGCTACACCTTC
TRBV3-1/TRBV3-2	NA	NA	TRBJ1-2	CASSQALGGGYTF	TGTGCCAGCAGCCAAGCGCTCGGAGGTGGCTACACCTTC
TRBV4-3	NA	NA	TRBJ1-1	CASSQDPPGSGTEAFF	TGCGCCAGCAGCCAAGATCCTCCGGGATCGGGCACTGAAGCTTTCTTT
TRBV5-1	NA	TRBD1	TRBJ2-1	CASSLLGGPYNEQFF	TGCGCCAGCAGCTTGTTAGGGGGCCCTTACAATGAGCAGTTCTTC
TRBV15	NA	NA	TRBJ2-1	CATRQRSSQYNEQFF	TGCGCCACCAGGCAGAGGAGTTCCCAGTACAATGAGCAGTTCTTC
TRBV10-1	NA	NA	TRBJ2-1	CASMAGGRNEQFF	TGCGCCAGCATGGCCGGGGGAAGGAATGAGCAGTTCTTC
TRBV28	NA	TRBD1	TRBJ1-3	CASSFDRGAGNTIYF	TGTGCCAGCAGTTTTGACAGGGGTGCCGGAAACACCATATATTTT
TRBV29-1	NA	NA	TRBJ2-7	CSVDFPGLYEQYF	TGCAGCGTTGATTTCCCAGGCCTCTACGAGCAGTACTTC
TRBV10-3	NA	TRBD2	TRBJ2-5	CAISEGGPPRGGREETQYF	TGTGCCATCAGTGAAGGGGGCCCTCCGCGGGGGGGCCGTGAGGAGACCCAGTACTTC
TRBV28	NA	TRBD2	TRBJ2-4	CASSPGTSGPSKNIQYF	TGTGCCAGCAGTCCCGGGACTAGCGGTCCGTCCAAAAACATTCAGTACTTC
TRBV9	NA	TRBD2	TRBJ2-5	CASSPWGTSGRKETQYF	TGTGCCAGCAGCCCGTGGGGGACTAGCGGGAGAAAAGAGACCCAGTACTTC
TRBV3-1/TRBV3-2	NA	NA	TRBJ2-7	CASSQVLSSYEQYF	TGTGCCAGCAGCCAAGTTCTGAGCTCCTACGAGCAGTACTTC
TRBV14	NA	NA	TRBJ1-5	CASSQDPNQPQHF	TGTGCCAGCAGCCAAGATCCAAATCAGCCCCAGCATTTT
TRBV2	NA	NA	TRBJ1-1	CASSKTGYSTEAFF	TGTGCCAGCAGTAAAACAGGGTATAGTACTGAAGCTTTCTTT
TRBV19	NA	TRBD2	TRBJ2-1	CASRTALAAPGEQFF	TGTGCCAGTAGAACAGCGCTAGCGGCTCCTGGTGAGCAGTTCTTC
TRBV13	NA	NA	TRBJ2-3	CASSPPRGLYTDTQYF	TGTGCCAGCAGCCCTCCGCGGGGACTCTACACAGATACGCAGTATTTT
TRBV30	NA	TRBD1	TRBJ2-1	CAWTRTGTYNEQFF	TGTGCCTGGACTCGGACAGGGACCTACAATGAGCAGTTCTTC
TRBV9	NA	TRBD2	TRBJ2-3	CASSVYASGGPSTDTQYF	TGTGCCAGCAGCGTATATGCTAGCGGGGGGCCTAGCACAGATACGCAGTATTTT
TRBV6-5	NA	TRBD2	TRBJ2-2	CASSRGLITGELFF	TGTGCCAGCAGTCGGGGACTAATCACCGGGGAGCTGTTTTTT
TRBV19	NA	NA	TRBJ1-4	CASSSGGRSQEKLFF	TGTGCCAGTAGCTCGGGGGGCAGGAGCCAGGAAAAACTGTTTTTT
TRBV12-3/TRBV12-4	NA	TRBD2	TRBJ2-1	CASASSVGGGEFF	TGTGCCAGCGCATCCTCGGTCGGGGGGGGAGAGTTCTTC
TRBV30	once	NA	TRBJ1-6	CAWSSGAGNSPLHF	TGTGCCTGGAGTTCAGGGGCTGGTAATTCACCCCTCCACTTT
TRBV4-1	NA	NA	TRBJ1-5	CASSQPSLVYQPQHF	TGCGCCAGCAGCCAGCCATCACTCGTCTATCAGCCCCAGCATTTT
TRBV11-3	NA	NA	TRBJ1-3	CASSDRQTGNTIYF	TGTGCCAGCAGCGATCGACAGACTGGAAACACCATATATTTT
TRBV1	NA	NA	TRBJ2-6	CTSSQGLAGGPGANVLTF	TGCACCAGCAGCCAAGGACTAGCGGGGGGGCCCGGGGCCAACGTCCTGACTTTC
TRBV19	NA	NA	TRBJ1-1	CASSTSRDISRESEAFF	TGTGCCAGTAGTACCTCCCGGGACATAAGCCGGGAATCCGAAGCTTTCTTT
TRBV11-2	NA	TRBD1	TRBJ2-1	CASSLSLRAPGGHYNEQFF	TGTGCCAGCAGCTTGTCTCTACGGGCACCAGGGGGACATTACAATGAGCAGTTCTTC
TRBV4-1	NA	TRBD1	TRBJ2-7	CASSQDPPTGVLYEQYF	TGCGCCAGCAGCCAAGACCCCCCGACAGGGGTCCTCTACGAGCAGTACTTC
TRBV7-3	NA	TRBD1	TRBJ2-7	CASSVTGGKEQYF	TGTGCCAGCAGCGTTACAGGGGGCAAAGAGCAGTACTTC
TRBV30	few	NA	TRBJ1-4	CAWTQGATNEKLFF	TGTGCCTGGACACAAGGGGCAACTAATGAAAAACTGTTTTTT
TRBV9	once	NA	TRBJ1-4	CASSPPTGSNEKLFF	TGTGCCAGCAGCCCCCCCACGGGTTCTAATGAAAAACTGTTTTTT
TRBV7-2	NA	NA	TRBJ2-3	CASSFGATDTQYF	TGTGCCAGCAGCTTTGGGGCCACAGATACGCAGTATTTT
TRBV6-6	once	TRBD1	TRBJ2-1	CASRWTGSGNEQFF	TGTGCCAGCAGATGGACAGGCTCCGGCAATGAGCAGTTCTTC
TRBV6-1	NA	NA	TRBJ1-2	CASSEAPWREESYTF	TGTGCCAGCAGTGAAGCGCCTTGGAGGGAGGAGAGCTACACCTTC
TRBV7-2	once	NA	TRBJ1-1	CASSFGLNRGNTEAFF	TGTGCCAGCAGCTTTGGGCTTAATAGGGGGAACACTGAAGCTTTCTTT
TRBV2	NA	NA	TRBJ1-2	CASSAVQGYGYTF	TGTGCCAGCAGTGCCGTACAGGGTTATGGCTACACCTTC
TRBV5-4	once	NA	TRBJ1-6	CASSLEGIRSPLHF	TGTGCCAGCAGCTTGGAGGGGATTCGGTCACCCCTCCACTTT
TRBV6-5	NA	TRBD2	TRBJ2-2	CASILHRGGPGELFF	TGTGCCAGCATCCTACATCGGGGGGGCCCCGGGGAGCTGTTTTTT
TRBV6-5	NA	TRBD2	TRBJ2-1	CASKSGAGGQDEQFF	TGTGCCAGCAAATCAGGAGCGGGGGGGCAAGATGAGCAGTTCTTC
TRBV27	NA	NA	TRBJ1-2	CASSLGRGVYGYTF	TGTGCCAGCAGTTTAGGCAGGGGTGTATACGGCTACACCTTC
TRBV19	NA	TRBD1	TRBJ2-7	CASSISAGTGGGEQYF	TGTGCCAGTAGTATTTCCGCCGGGACAGGGGGCGGTGAGCAGTACTTC
TRBV27	once	NA	TRBJ2-2	CASSFGGPNTGELFF	TGTGCCAGCAGTTTTGGAGGCCCTAACACCGGGGAGCTGTTTTTT
TRBV6-2/TRBV6-3	NA	NA	TRBJ2-6	CASSYATNSGANVLTF	TGTGCCAGCAGTTACGCAACAAACTCTGGGGCCAACGTCCTGACTTTC
TRBV7-9	NA	NA	TRBJ2-1	CASRPPRVEQFF	TGTGCCAGCAGACCCCCGAGGGTTGAGCAGTTCTTC
TRBV5-6	NA	TRBD1	TRBJ2-2	CASSARQGVITGELFF	TGTGCCAGCAGCGCCCGACAGGGGGTAATCACCGGGGAGCTGTTTTTT
TRBV5-8	few	NA	TRBJ2-6	CASSLTYTTGANVLTF	TGTGCCAGCAGCTTGACCTATACTACTGGGGCCAACGTCCTGACTTTC
TRBV7-2	few	NA	TRBJ2-6	CASSPGNVLTF	TGTGCCAGCAGCCCAGGGAACGTCCTGACTTTC